What follows is one T cell receptor beta chain and its context. The V gene lost 5 bases and the J gene lost 1 base, with 11 bases spanning the gap. The CDR3 is 14 amino acids. The germline gives CDR1 MGHDK, CDR2 SYGVNS. The sample is drawn from a study of shared T cell receptors in the human thymus. Measured with immunoSEQ multiplex PCR; TCRdb has only the in-frame clones, and not every one. Here the sample spans roughly 500,000 clones, approximately 78% being singletons. The same specimen was also included in a second study, on human thymus T cells. From that second work: Finnish infants who were healthy and having corrective surgery for congenital heart defects made up the donors.

Sequenced material: thymocytes. The chain carries TRBV25-1 and TRBJ1-1, with D possibly TRBD1 on 6 matching bases. The sequence came from a boy younger than two with a congenital heart defect. The CDR3 reads CASSPDRRNTEAFF. In DNA, the CDR3 is TGTGCCAGCAGTCCTGACAGGAGGAACACTGAAGCTTTCTTT.